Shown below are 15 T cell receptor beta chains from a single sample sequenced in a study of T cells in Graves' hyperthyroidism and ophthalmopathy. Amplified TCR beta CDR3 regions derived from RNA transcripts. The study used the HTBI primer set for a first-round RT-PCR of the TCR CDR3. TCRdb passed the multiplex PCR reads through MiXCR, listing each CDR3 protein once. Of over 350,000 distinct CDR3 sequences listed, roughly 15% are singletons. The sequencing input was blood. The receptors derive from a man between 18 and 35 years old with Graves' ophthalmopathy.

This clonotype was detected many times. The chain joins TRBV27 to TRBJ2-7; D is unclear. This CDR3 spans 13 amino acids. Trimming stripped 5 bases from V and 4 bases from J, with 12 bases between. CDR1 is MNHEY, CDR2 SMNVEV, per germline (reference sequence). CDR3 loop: CASSRQTGYEQYF. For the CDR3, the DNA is TGTGCCAGCAGTCGCCAGACCGGGTACGAGCAGTACTTC.

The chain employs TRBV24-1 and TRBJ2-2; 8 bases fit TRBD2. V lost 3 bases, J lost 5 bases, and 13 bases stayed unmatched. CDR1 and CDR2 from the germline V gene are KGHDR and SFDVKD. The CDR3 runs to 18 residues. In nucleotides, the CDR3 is TGTGCCACCAGTGATCCCGACCGGGACGCGGGAGGAACCGGGGAGCTGTTTTTT. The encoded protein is CATSDPDRDAGGTGELFF.

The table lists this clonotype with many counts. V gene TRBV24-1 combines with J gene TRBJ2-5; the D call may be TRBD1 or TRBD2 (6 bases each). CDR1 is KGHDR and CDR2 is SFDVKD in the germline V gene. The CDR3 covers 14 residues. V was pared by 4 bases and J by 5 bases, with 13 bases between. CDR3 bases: TGTGCCACCAGTGACCGGCGGAGGGGGGAGACCCAGTACTTC. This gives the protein CATSDRRRGETQYF.

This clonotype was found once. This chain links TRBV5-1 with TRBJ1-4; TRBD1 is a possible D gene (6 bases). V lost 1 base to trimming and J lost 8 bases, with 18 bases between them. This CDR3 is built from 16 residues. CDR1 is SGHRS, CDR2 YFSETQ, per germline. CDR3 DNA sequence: TGCGCCAGCAGCTTGAATGGGGCAGGCAGGGGCGAAAAACTGTTTTTT. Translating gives CASSLNGAGRGEKLFF.

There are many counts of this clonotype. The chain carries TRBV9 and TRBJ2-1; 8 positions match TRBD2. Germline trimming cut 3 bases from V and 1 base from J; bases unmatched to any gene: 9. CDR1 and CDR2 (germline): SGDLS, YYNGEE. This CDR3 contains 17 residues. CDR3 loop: CASSGGGLVVSYNEQFF. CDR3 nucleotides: TGTGCCAGCAGCGGGGGGGGACTAGTCGTGTCCTACAATGAGCAGTTCTTC.

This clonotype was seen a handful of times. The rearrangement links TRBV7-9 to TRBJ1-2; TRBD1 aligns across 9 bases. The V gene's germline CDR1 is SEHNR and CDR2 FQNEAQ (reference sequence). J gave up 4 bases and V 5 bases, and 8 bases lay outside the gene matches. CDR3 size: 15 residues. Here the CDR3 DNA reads TGTGCCAGCAGCGAAGGCCGGGACAGGGTCTATGGCTACACCTTC. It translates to CASSEGRDRVYGYTF.

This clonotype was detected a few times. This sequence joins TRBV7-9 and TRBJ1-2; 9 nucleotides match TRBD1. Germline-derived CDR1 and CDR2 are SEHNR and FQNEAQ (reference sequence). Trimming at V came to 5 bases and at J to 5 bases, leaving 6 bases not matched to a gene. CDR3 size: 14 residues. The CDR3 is CASSATGGAYGYTF. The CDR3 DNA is TGTGCCAGCAGCGCAACAGGGGGCGCTTATGGCTACACCTTC. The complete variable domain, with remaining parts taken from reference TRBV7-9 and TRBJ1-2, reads DTGVSQNPRHKITKRGQNVTFRCDPISEHNRLYWYRQTLGQGPEFLTYFQNEAQLEKSRLLSDRFSAERPKGSFSTLEIQRTEQGDSAMYLCASSATGGAYGYTFGSGTRLTVV.

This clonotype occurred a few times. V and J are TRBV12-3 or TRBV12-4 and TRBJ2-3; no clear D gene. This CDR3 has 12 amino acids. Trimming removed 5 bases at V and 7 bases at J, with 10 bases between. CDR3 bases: TGTGCCAGCAGTGACGGTGGGCATACGCAGTATTTT. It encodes CASSDGGHTQYF.

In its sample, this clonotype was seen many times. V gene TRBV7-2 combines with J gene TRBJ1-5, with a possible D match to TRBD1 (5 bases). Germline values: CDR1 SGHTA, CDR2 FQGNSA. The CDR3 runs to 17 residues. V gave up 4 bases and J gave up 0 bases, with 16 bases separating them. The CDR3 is CASSSNSAGNSNQPQHF. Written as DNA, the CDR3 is TGTGCCAGCAGCTCAAATAGCGCAGGGAATAGCAATCAGCCCCAGCATTTT.

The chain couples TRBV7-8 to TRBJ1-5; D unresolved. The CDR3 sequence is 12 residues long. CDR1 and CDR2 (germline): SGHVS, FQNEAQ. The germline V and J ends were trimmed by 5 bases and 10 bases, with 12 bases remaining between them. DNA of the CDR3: TGTGCCAGCAGCAGCCAGGAACTACCCCAGCATTTT. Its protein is CASSSQELPQHF.

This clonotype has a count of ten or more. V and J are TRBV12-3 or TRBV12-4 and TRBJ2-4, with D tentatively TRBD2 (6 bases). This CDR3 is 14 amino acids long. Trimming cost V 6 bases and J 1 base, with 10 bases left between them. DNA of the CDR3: TGTGCCAGCAGACCTCGGGAGGCCAAAAACATTCAGTACTTC. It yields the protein CASRPREAKNIQYF.

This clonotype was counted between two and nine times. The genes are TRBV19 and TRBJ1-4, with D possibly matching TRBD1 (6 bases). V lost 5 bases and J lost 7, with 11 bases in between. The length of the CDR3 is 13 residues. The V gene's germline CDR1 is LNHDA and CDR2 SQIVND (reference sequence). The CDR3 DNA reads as TGTGCCAGTAGTCAGGCGGGGGCTGAAAAACTGTTTTTT. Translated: CASSQAGAEKLFF.

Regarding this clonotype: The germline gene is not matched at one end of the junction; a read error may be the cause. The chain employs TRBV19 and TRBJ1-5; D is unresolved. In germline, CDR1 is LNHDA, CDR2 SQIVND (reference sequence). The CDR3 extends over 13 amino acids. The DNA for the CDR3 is TGTGCCGGTAGTATCTGGGAGAATCAGCCCCAGCATTTT. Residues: CAGSIWENQPQHF.

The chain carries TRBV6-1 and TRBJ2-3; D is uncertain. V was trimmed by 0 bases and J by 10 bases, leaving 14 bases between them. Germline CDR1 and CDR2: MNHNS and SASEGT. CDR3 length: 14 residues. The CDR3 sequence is CASSEALPLAAQYF. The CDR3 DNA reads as TGTGCCAGCAGTGAAGCGCTCCCGTTGGCAGCGCAGTATTTT.

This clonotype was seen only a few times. The CDR3 sequence: CASSFLLQETQYF. The CDR3 DNA sequence: TGTGCCAGCAGCTTTTTACTACAAGAGACCCAGTACTTC. This chain connects TRBV3-1 to TRBJ2-5; D gene unclear. The CDR3 consists of 13 residues. Germline values: CDR1 LGHDT, CDR2 YNNKEL (reference sequence). Trimming left V 5 bases short and J 2 bases short, with 9 bases between.